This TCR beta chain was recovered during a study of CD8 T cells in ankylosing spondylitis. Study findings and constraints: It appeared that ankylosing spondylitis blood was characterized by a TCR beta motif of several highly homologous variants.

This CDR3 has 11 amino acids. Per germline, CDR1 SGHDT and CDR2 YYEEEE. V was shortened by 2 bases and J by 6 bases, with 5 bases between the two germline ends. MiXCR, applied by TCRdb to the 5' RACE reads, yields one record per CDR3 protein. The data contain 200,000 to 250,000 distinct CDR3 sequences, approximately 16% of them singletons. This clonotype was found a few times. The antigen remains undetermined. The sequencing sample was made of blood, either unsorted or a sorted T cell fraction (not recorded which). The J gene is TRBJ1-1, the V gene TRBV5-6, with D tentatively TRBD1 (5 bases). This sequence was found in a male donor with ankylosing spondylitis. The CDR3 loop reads CASSLQAEAFF. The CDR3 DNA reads TGTGCCAGCAGCTTACAGGCTGAAGCTTTCTTT.